Detailed here is one T cell receptor (beta chain). This clone came up once. Its antigen specificity is not known. No clone much larger than this one lies a single base away; base qualities are absent. The data originate from a study of blood T cell repertoires in COVID-19 (dated by TCRdb to 2020 to 2021). Regarding the research as a whole: The collaborator samples originated in the United States, Italy and Spain and spanned the acute and convalescent phases of COVID-19. Where available, HLA class I and class II types were taken from metadata supplied by the sample provider and were not determined by assay-based typing. The repertoires were released in a freely available public database intended as a resource for research on the immune response to SARS-CoV-2. The sample metadata nearly always contained a de-identified subject ID, COVID-19 status, age in years and sex. The samples were drawn from the first 160 participants of the ongoing ImmuneRACE study and from 1,200 or so subjects provided by 6 global collaborators. Subjects who had been exposed to COVID-19, were actively infected with it, or had recovered from it provided the deeply sampled blood TCRbeta repertoires that made up the dataset. The prospective study material was composed of cDNA or gDNA derived from T cells, B-cell-depleted T cells, or PBMCs. The research as a whole found: Clinical and demographic metadata were provided uncurated, with the amount varying by source and participant.

TCRbeta CDR3 regions were amplified from genomic DNA by means of the immunoSEQ Assay, a bias-controlled multiplex PCR. As for the authors' bioinformatics: The number of nucleated cells in each sample was estimated from the amplification of reference gene primers within the assay. Sequence reads were collapsed and filtered to measure the absolute abundance of every unique TCRbeta CDR3 rearrangement. For each sample, productive Simpson clonality was calculated as the square root of Simpson's diversity index over productive rearrangements. TCRdb re-hosts the immuneACCESS table, in-frame sequences only. Its copies lack some clones; in the studies checked, an unresolved V gene accounts for under half of them, and the cause for the rest is not known. Clone size and V and J calls were adopted from that table, with D and trimming inferred from the DNA. Recorded for this sample are roughly 380,000 clones; roughly nine tenths of them occurred a single time. The ten biggest clones cover about 3.9% of the sample.

One collaborating source in Seattle enrolled patients while the patients were actively infected and followed the patients over time throughout the course of disease. Collaborating institutions collected whole blood in K2EDTA tubes following their own protocols. For TCRbeta analysis, collaborators shipped samples in one of three forms: frozen whole blood, isolated PBMCs, or DNA extracted from either of those sample types. Counted from cysteine to phenylalanine, this CDR3 has 14 amino acids. Only the CDR3 DNA is retained, 42 bases long and in frame from the first base. CDR1 and CDR2, per the germline V gene, are MNHEY and SVGAGI. Trimming removed 4 bases from V and 6 bases from J, leaving 15 bases between the germline ends.

Source material: peripheral blood. The origin of this receptor is a woman aged 55-70 years with COVID-19, enrolled during active disease. This chain joins TRBV6-5 to TRBJ1-1; perhaps TRBD1 is the D gene, with 6 bases matching. The CDR3 region has the sequence CASSSGGGSAEAFF. The DNA sequence follows: TGTGCCAGCAGTTCGGGAGGGGGTAGCGCTGAAGCTTTCTTT.